This TCR beta chain was captured by sequencing in a study of brain T cells in children with intractable seizures. Using immunoSEQ multiplex PCR, the repertoire was profiled, and TCRdb retains in-frame clones only, with some absent. Among about 340,000 clones, about 93% were seen once, and the ten largest hold 4.5% to 7%. The time point is: blood from clinic visit 5 months post-surgery; TSC patient then seizure free. The germline CDR1 and CDR2 sequences are SGHNT and YYREEE (reference sequence). The CDR3 totals 14 residues. Trimming stripped 4 bases from V and 3 bases from J, with 13 bases between. This sequence joins TRBV5-4 and TRBJ2-5; perhaps TRBD1 as D (6 bases). The source of this sequence is a boy younger than two with tuberous sclerosis and intractable seizures. Sequencing was performed on peripheral blood, taken less than 6 months after surgery. CDR3 sequence: CASSKLQGEETQYF. The CDR3 coding sequence is TGTGCCAGCAGCAAACTACAGGGAGAAGAGACCCAGTACTTC. Full variable domain (missing parts from reference TRBV5-4 and TRBJ2-5): ETGVTQSPTHLIKTRGQQVTLRCSSQSGHNTVSWYQQALGQGPQFIFQYYREEENGRGNFPPRFSGLQFPNYSSELNVNALELDDSALYLCASSKLQGEETQYFGPGTRLLVL.